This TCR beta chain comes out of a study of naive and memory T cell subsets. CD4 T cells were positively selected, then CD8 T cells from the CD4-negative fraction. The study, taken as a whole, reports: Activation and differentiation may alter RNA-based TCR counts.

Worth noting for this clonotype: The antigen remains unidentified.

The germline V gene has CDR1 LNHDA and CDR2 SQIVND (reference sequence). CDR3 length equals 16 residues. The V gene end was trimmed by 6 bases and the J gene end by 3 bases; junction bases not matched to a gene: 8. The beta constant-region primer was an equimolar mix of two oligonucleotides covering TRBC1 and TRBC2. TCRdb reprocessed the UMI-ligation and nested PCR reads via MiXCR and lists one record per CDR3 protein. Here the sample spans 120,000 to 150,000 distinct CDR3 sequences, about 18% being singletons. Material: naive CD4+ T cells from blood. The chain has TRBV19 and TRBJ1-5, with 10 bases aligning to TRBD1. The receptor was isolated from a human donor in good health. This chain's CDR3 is CASRRRDRGNNQPQHF. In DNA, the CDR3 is TGTGCCAGTAGACGCCGGGACAGGGGAAACAATCAGCCCCAGCATTTT.